This T cell receptor (beta chain) was identified during a study of PD-1 and CTLA-4 blockade in melanoma. Libraries were prepared by immunoSEQ multiplex PCR; TCRdb keeps only in-frame clonotypes and omits some of them. The repertoire consists of 15,000 to 20,000 clones, with 60% to 75% occurring once and the leading ten covering approximately 15%. This CDR3 is 17 amino acids long. In germline, CDR1 is MGHRA, CDR2 YSYEKL. Trimming removed 3 bases at V and 0 bases at J, with 15 bases between. The sample in question was CD8+ T cells from peripheral blood, obtained before anti-PD-1 treatment. This TCR was recovered from a human donor with melanoma. V gene TRBV4-1 combines with J gene TRBJ1-3; no definite D call. CDR3 sequence reads: CASSHSKVPSSGNTIYF. The CDR3, as DNA: TGCGCCAGCAGCCATTCAAAGGTCCCGAGCTCTGGAAACACCATATATTTT.